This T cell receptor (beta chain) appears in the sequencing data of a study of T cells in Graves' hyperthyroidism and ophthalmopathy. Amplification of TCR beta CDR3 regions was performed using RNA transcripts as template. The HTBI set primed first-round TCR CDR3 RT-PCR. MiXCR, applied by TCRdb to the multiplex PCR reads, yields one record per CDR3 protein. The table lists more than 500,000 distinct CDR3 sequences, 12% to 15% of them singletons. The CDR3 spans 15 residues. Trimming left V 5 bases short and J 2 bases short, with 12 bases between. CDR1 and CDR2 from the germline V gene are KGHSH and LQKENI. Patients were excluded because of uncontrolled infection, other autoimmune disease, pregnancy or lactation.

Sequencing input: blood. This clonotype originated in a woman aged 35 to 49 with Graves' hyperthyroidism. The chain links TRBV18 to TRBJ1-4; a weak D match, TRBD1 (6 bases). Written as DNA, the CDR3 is TGTGCCAGCTCAACTAACAGGGTCACTAATGAAAAACTGTTTTTT. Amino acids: CASSTNRVTNEKLFF.